This is a list of T cell receptor beta chains from one sample in a study of blood T cell repertoires in COVID-19. The data were produced by immunoSEQ multiplex PCR, yet TCRdb's version contains in-frame clones alone and is incomplete. In the table there are around 190,000 clones, about 81% of which are singletons. The sequenced sample consisted of PBMCs or T cells enriched from blood (not recorded which). These receptors originate from a middle-aged man who had recovered from COVID-19. Each CDR3 is given with its conserved first and last residue. D genes are given only for firm matches. Rows give clone size only sometimes, using once, few, many, or a class for an expanded clone.

clone_size: few; v_call: TRBV7-9; j_call: TRBJ1-3; d_call: .; cdr3_nt: TGTGCCAACGCCGGAGGTCAGGGACTCCGCTCTGGAAACACCATATATTTT; cdr3_aa: CANAGGQGLRSGNTIYF
clone_size: .; v_call: TRBV4-1; j_call: TRBJ2-2; d_call: .; cdr3_nt: TGCGCCAGCAGGAAGAATCCGGAACAGGGCAGCACCGGGGAGCTGTTTTTT; cdr3_aa: CASRKNPEQGSTGELFF
clone_size: .; v_call: TRBV7-2; j_call: TRBJ1-6; d_call: .; cdr3_nt: TGTGCCAGCAGCTTGCGGCAGTTGGATAATTCACCCCTCCACTTT; cdr3_aa: CASSLRQLDNSPLHF
clone_size: .; v_call: TRBV5-8; j_call: TRBJ1-3; d_call: .; cdr3_nt: TGTGCCAGCAGCTTACTTATCGGGGGTCTATACTCTGGAAACACCATATATTTT; cdr3_aa: CASSLLIGGLYSGNTIYF
clone_size: .; v_call: TRBV4-2; j_call: TRBJ2-3; d_call: TRBD2; cdr3_nt: TGTGCCAGCAGCCAAGACGGTAGCGGGAGTGAGTATTTT; cdr3_aa: CASSQDGSGSEYF
clone_size: once; v_call: TRBV20-1; j_call: TRBJ2-1; d_call: .; cdr3_nt: TGCAGTGCTAGTGGCGGGGTCAATGAGCAGTTCTTC; cdr3_aa: CSASGGVNEQFF
clone_size: .; v_call: TRBV5-1; j_call: TRBJ2-3; d_call: TRBD2; cdr3_nt: TGCGCCAGCAGCTACGGGACTAGCGGGACAGATACGCAGTATTTT; cdr3_aa: CASSYGTSGTDTQYF
clone_size: .; v_call: TRBV19; j_call: TRBJ2-1; d_call: TRBD2; cdr3_nt: TGTGCCAGTAGACAGGGAGTAGGCGGGAGGGGGGATGAGCAGTTCTTC; cdr3_aa: CASRQGVGGRGDEQFF
clone_size: few; v_call: TRBV20-1; j_call: TRBJ2-5; d_call: .; cdr3_nt: TGCAGTGCTAGTGAGGGGGGGGGAATCCAAGAGACCCAGTACTTC; cdr3_aa: CSASEGGGIQETQYF
clone_size: .; v_call: TRBV14; j_call: TRBJ1-2; d_call: .; cdr3_nt: TGTGCCAGCAGCCAAGATGACAGCTATGGCTACACCTTC; cdr3_aa: CASSQDDSYGYTF
clone_size: .; v_call: TRBV25-1; j_call: TRBJ1-4; d_call: .; cdr3_nt: TGTGCCAGCAGTGAAGTCCCCGGGGAACTGTTTTTT; cdr3_aa: CASSEVPGELFF
clone_size: .; v_call: TRBV5-5; j_call: TRBJ2-2; d_call: .; cdr3_nt: TGTGCCACCCTGTTCGGCGACACTGCGGGGAGCGGGGAGCTGTTTTTT; cdr3_aa: CATLFGDTAGSGELFF
clone_size: .; v_call: TRBV24-1; j_call: TRBJ2-1; d_call: TRBD1; cdr3_nt: TGTGCCACCAGTGGGGTAGGGACAGGCAATGAGCAGTTCTTC; cdr3_aa: CATSGVGTGNEQFF
clone_size: .; v_call: TRBV2; j_call: TRBJ1-3; d_call: .; cdr3_nt: TGTGCCACTCAGGCTGTTGGAAACACCATATATTTT; cdr3_aa: CATQAVGNTIYF
clone_size: once; v_call: TRBV4-2; j_call: TRBJ2-1; d_call: TRBD2; cdr3_nt: TGTGCCAGCAGCCAAGTTGGGACTAGCGGAGCCTACAATGAGCAGTTCTTC; cdr3_aa: CASSQVGTSGAYNEQFF